The source of this T cell receptor (beta chain) is a study of cytomegalovirus exposure and HLA in healthy donors. The length of the CDR3 is 14 residues. V gave up 6 bases and J gave up 11 bases, with 22 bases separating them. Germline loops: CDR1 MNHEY, CDR2 SMNVEV (reference sequence). The study sampled nominally healthy donors, though unrecorded immune exposures were likely. The PCR used 60 Vbeta and 13 Jbeta primers. Produced via immunoSEQ multiplex PCR; TCRdb's table is partial and in-frame only. The sample lists some 100,000 clones, about 79% seen once, with about 4% in the top ten. Source material: PBMCs. The clonotype comes from a female donor in good health and CMV-seropositive. The chain links TRBV27 to TRBJ1-1, with a weak D call TRBD1 (5 bases). The CDR3, as DNA: TGTGCCAGCAGCACCGTGGGGGGGGTGATGGGTGCTTTCTTT. Amino acid sequence: CASSTVGGVMGAFF.